This entry concerns a single T cell receptor beta chain. This record belongs to a study of OX40 agonist ivuxolimab in advanced cancers. On the study more broadly: Antecedent anti-PD-1, anti-PD-L1 or anti-CTLA-4 therapy was permissible, with over 35% having received some.

V lost 10 bases and J lost 6, with 13 bases in between. The CDR3 spans 12 residues. Looked up from germline, CDR1 is ENHRY and CDR2 is SYGVKD. Measured with immunoSEQ multiplex PCR; TCRdb has only the in-frame clones, and not every one. The repertoire holds over 90,000 clones, 86% seen once, with around 1.8% in the top ten. The sequenced sample was CD4+ or CD8+ T cells sorted from blood, obtained in a trial of the OX40 agonist ivuxolimab. This TCR was recovered from an adult with an advanced solid tumor such as melanoma, head and neck, liver or kidney cancer. The chain recombines TRBV10-3 with TRBJ1-5; D unresolved. CDR3 residues: CATGRLGQPQHF. As DNA, the CDR3 is TGTGCCACTGGACGGTTGGGTCAGCCCCAGCATTTT.